This TCR beta chain originates from a study of naive CD8 T cells in extremely preterm neonates. TCRdb's copy holds only in-frame clones and misses some; the assay was immunoSEQ multiplex PCR. The sample lists approximately 5,000 clones, approximately 97% occurring once. CDR1 and CDR2 from the germline V gene are MNHEY and SMNVEV (reference sequence). The CDR3 has 14 amino acids. V dropped 5 bases and J dropped 6 bases, with 13 bases sitting between them. The J gene is TRBJ2-2, the V gene TRBV27; D not resolved. This TCR derives from a human donor in good health. Sequencing was carried out using naive CD8+ T cells from blood. In DNA form, the CDR3 reads TGTGCCAGCAGTGGAGCTGAAAGTCCCGGGGAGCTGTTTTTT. It specifies CASSGAESPGELFF.